This T cell receptor beta chain was captured by sequencing in a study of blood T cells in healthy people across ages. Germline V gene lookup returns CDR1 LGHNA and CDR2 YNFKEQ. The CDR3 has 15 residues. Trimming left V 0 bases short and J 4 bases short, with 10 bases between. Alongside a J-beta primer mix, a sample-barcoded 5' primer served in a second PCR lasting about 6 to 11 cycles. TCRdb used MiXCR to reprocess the 5' RACE reads, holding one entry per CDR3 protein. Here the sample spans about 930,000 distinct CDR3 sequences, almost 30% being singletons. This clonotype was observed a handful of times. The antigen is unknown. Whole-study results and caveats: Unsorted PBMC input precluded a conclusive naive versus antigen-experienced comparison.

These same data were also listed under a study on T cells of mothers and their children.

Sequencing used blood. The J gene is TRBJ2-1, the V gene TRBV4-2, with D hard to call. This clonotype was obtained from a woman aged 40 to 50 in good health. The DNA for the CDR3 is TGTGCCAGCAGCCAAGATCCAACAGTTTACAATGAGCAGTTCTTC. Translating it yields CASSQDPTVYNEQFF.